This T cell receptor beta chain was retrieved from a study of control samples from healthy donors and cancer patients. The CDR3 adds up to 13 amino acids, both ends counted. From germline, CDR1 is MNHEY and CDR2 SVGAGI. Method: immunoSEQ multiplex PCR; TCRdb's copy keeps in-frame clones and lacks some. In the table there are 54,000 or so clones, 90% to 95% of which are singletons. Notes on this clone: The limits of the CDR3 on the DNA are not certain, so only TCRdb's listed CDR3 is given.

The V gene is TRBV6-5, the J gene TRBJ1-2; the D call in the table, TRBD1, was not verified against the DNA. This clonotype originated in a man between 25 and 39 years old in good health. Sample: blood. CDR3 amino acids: CASSSSTDYGYTF.